This T cell receptor (beta chain) was observed in a study of blood T cell repertoires in COVID-19. This clone was recorded once. Libraries were prepared by immunoSEQ multiplex PCR; TCRdb keeps only in-frame clonotypes and omits some of them. The table has 500,000 to 600,000 clones, roughly nine tenths seen once. This sequence was found in a woman in her 50s with COVID-19, enrolled during active disease. The specimen sequenced was peripheral blood.

CDR3 nucleotides: TGTGCCAGCACAGGGGGAGTCCGGCAGCCCCAGCATTTT. It yields the protein CASTGGVRQPQHF. J is TRBJ1-5 and V is TRBV6-6; 7 positions agree with TRBD1. CDR1 and CDR2 from the germline V gene are MNHNY and SVGAGI (reference sequence). Losses at the gene ends were 7 bases for V and 7 bases for J; bases not matched to a gene: 7. The CDR3 has 13 residues.